This TCR beta chain was identified in a study of T cells after yellow fever vaccination (dated by TCRdb to about 2019). Turning to the overall study: Libraries from fractions with low cell numbers were prepared with the SMART-Seq v4 Ultra Low Input RNA kit. Blood was drawn at multiple timepoints before and after primary and secondary immunization, with bulk PBMC replicates and cell subsets isolated. Two healthy male donors, one aged 18 to 29 and one aged 30 to 40 years, made up the cohort. Bulk TCR alpha and beta repertoires were sequenced longitudinally to track T-cell clones before and after primary and booster YFV17D yellow fever vaccination. Paper-wide results and their limitations: After the booster, most of the clones that had expanded following primary vaccination were detected again (roughly 96% of CD4 and around 90% of CD8), which suggests that memory was broadly maintained. The secondary T-cell response was weaker than the primary response but faster, peaking on day 5 instead of day 15. A small share of clonotypes occurred in both CD4 and CD8 compartments, likely arising from convergent recombination. Because abundant contaminating clonotypes from the bulk population could be contained in FACS-sorted repertoires, computational filtering was required. The study included only two donors, which limits how far the findings can be generalized.

This specimen's treatment or condition label, interpreted: live attenuated yellow fever vaccine strain. At each blood-draw timepoint, two biological replicates of bulk PBMCs were obtained. PBMCs were isolated from peripheral blood using a standard Ficoll-Paque protocol. TriZol was used to extract RNA from bulk PBMCs, CD4 and CD8 fractions, and dextramer-positive and dextramer-negative fractions. V sheds 6 bases and J sheds 0 bases, leaving 6 bases between their ends. The CDR3 runs 13 residues from the cysteine to the phenylalanine. The CDR3 DNA has 39 bases and is translated from base 1. This clonotype was seen many times. Its antigen target is currently unknown. It has no much larger one-base neighbor in the sample; base qualities were not kept. TCR cDNA was synthesized by 5'RACE template switching, through which a universal primer site and unique molecular identifiers were introduced. cDNA synthesis was primed from both the TCR alpha and TCR beta constant segments. Library amplification involved two PCR steps, and the second step added sample barcodes and sequencing adapters. Sequencing of libraries was performed on Illumina HiSeq 2500 (2x100 bp) or NovaSeq (2x150 bp). The authors processed their data as follows. Demultiplexing of reads and collapsing into UMI consensus sequences were performed with MIGEC, and V(D)J alignment was carried out with MiXCR. Using edgeR on replicate PBMC samples, clonotypes were called vaccine-responding if FDR was below 0.01 and the log2 fold change was above 5 up to day 15. Bulk clonotypes were assigned CD4 or CD8 identity according to which sequenced CD4 or CD8 repertoire held them at higher abundance. The raw public reads went through TCRdb reprocessing: fastp at Q25, MiXCR clone calling, in-frame beta chains kept. When rows share a CDR3 protein, they turn into one entry using the most common DNA and genes. These V and J calls rely on TCRdb rather than the paper's analysis. A total of 400,000 or so distinct CDR3 sequences appear in this sample, around 6.5% of them only once. About 15% of the sample is in the top ten clones.

The chain is encoded by TRBV12-3 or TRBV12-4 joined to TRBJ1-3; the D gene remains uncertain. The TCR sequence derives from a young man who received the YFV17D yellow fever vaccine. The sample was PBMCs, taken 5 days after the yellow fever booster vaccination. CDR3 region: CASRHSSGNTIYF. The DNA sequence follows: TGTGCCAGCAGACACAGCTCTGGAAACACCATATATTTT.